This TCR beta chain is drawn from a study of T cell repertoires in cytomegalovirus infection (dated by TCRdb to about 2019). Regarding the study in general: The HLA type of each donor mattered for the analysis, because public TCR beta signatures pointed to carriage of CMV infection along with the matching HLA type. The paper's findings and limits, for the study overall: In both this cohort and an independent roughly 350-donor cohort, the cumulative frequency of public TCR beta family members distinguished carriers of CMV infection plus the relevant HLA type. In the ex vivo response, HLA-C-restricted CMV-specific TCR beta clonotypes were dominant, and in two of eight donors the single most frequent clonotype came from this HLA-C-restricted group.

These reads were obtained on an Illumina HiSeq 1500. The public reads were run again by TCRdb, first through fastp at Q25 and then through MiXCR, and only productive beta chains were kept. A single entry per CDR3 protein holds the most common genes and DNA from its merged rows. The sample data list approximately 500,000 distinct CDR3 sequences, and approximately 10% of these were observed just once. The top ten clones comprise 10% of the sample. In this sample, this clonotype turned up many times. Its target antigen remains unknown. No base quality values were provided; no much bigger clone lies one nucleotide off. The clonotype was recovered from a human donor in good health (CMV status not recorded). Some clones in this sample may be carry-over from other donors' samples. Sequenced sample: PBMCs.

The CDR3 corresponds to CSARVKDRGQVTEAFF. The nucleotides read TGCAGTGCTAGAGTTAAGGACAGGGGGCAAGTAACTGAAGCTTTCTTT. Recombination linked TRBV20-1 to TRBJ1-1; 11 of the junction bases match TRBD1. According to the germline V gene (reference sequence), CDR1 reads DFQATT and CDR2 reads SNEGSKA. The CDR3 numbers 16 residues from cysteine through phenylalanine. Only CDR3 DNA remains: 48 bases, in frame from the first base. V has 1 base trimmed and J has 5 bases trimmed; junction bases matching no gene number 9.